The 10 T cell receptor beta chains below all came from one sample that was sequenced in a study of T cell clones after liver transplantation. Using immunoSEQ multiplex PCR, the repertoire was profiled, and TCRdb retains in-frame clones only, with some absent. The sample has 7,500 to 9,500 clones; under 90% are singletons. The source was CD8+ T cells from blood, collected before liver transplant. The origin of the receptors is a human donor who received a liver transplant.

The genes are TRBV29-1 and TRBJ1-4, with TRBD1 as a possible D gene (6 bases). Germline assignment: CDR1 SQVTM and CDR2 ANQGSEA. Trimming took off 4 bases at V and 7 bases at J, with 13 bases between the two ends. The CDR3 runs 13 residues. CDR3 sequence: CSVGGGLFEKLFF. CDR3 coding DNA: TGCAGCGTTGGGGGGGGGCTTTTTGAAAAACTGTTTTTT. Full variable domain (outside the CDR3, taken from reference TRBV29-1 and TRBJ1-4): SAVISQKPSRDICQRGTSLTIQCQVDSQVTMMFWYRQQPGQSLTLIATANQGSEATYESGFVIDKFPISRPNLTFSTLTVSNMSPEDSSIYLCSVGGGLFEKLFFGSGTQLSVL.

This CDR3 is CASSLDPSLGELFF. The CDR3 region has the DNA TGTGCCAGCAGCTTAGATCCTTCCCTCGGGGAGCTGTTTTTT. This sequence joins TRBV7-2 and TRBJ2-2, with D unresolved. V was trimmed by 1 base and J by 7 bases, leaving 10 bases between them. Germline lookup yields CDR1 SGHTA and CDR2 FQGNSA. This CDR3 spans 14 amino acids.

This clone appeared a few times. The chain uses TRBV28 and TRBJ1-3; no clear D gene. Germline CDR1 MDHEN, CDR2 SYDVKM. V lost 8 bases and J 0 bases, leaving 11 bases between the germline ends. This CDR3 has 14 amino acids. The CDR3 DNA sequence: TGTGCCAGCTATAGCCTTGGCTCTGGAAACACCATATATTTT. This translates into CASYSLGSGNTIYF. Full variable domain (outside the CDR3, taken from reference TRBV28 and TRBJ1-3): DVKVTQSSRYLVKRTGEKVFLECVQDMDHENMFWYRQDPGLGLRLIYFSYDVKMKEKGDIPEGYSVSREKKERFSLILESASTNQTSMYLCASYSLGSGNTIYFGEGSWLTVV.

The CDR3 is CASSYSGGAFNEQFF. CDR3 DNA: TGTGCCAGCAGCTATAGCGGGGGGGCCTTTAATGAGCAGTTCTTC. This chain connects TRBV6-5 to TRBJ2-1, with 11 bases identical to TRBD2. Germline CDR1 reads MNHEY; CDR2 reads SVGAGI. The CDR3 has 15 residues. Germline trimming cut 6 bases from V and 7 bases from J; bases unmatched to any gene: 8.

The chain carries TRBV6-4 and TRBJ2-2; 8 positions agree with TRBD2. The length of the CDR3 is 15 residues. J was trimmed by 3 bases and V by 0 bases; bases with no gene match: 0. Germline values: CDR1 MRHNA, CDR2 SNTAGT. CDR3 sequence reads: CASSDSAGDTGELFF. The CDR3 nucleotides read TGTGCCAGCAGTGACTCAGCGGGGGACACCGGGGAGCTGTTTTTT.

The chain links TRBV19 to TRBJ2-1; 11 nucleotides agree with TRBD2. V was pared by 6 bases and J by 7 bases, with 5 bases of the junction left unmatched. CDR1 is LNHDA and CDR2 is SQIVND in the germline V gene (reference sequence). This CDR3 has 14 residues. CDR3 nucleotides: TGTGCCAGTAGCCTGGGACTAGCGGTTAATGAGCAGTTCTTC. Encoded protein: CASSLGLAVNEQFF.

The gene calls are TRBV27 and TRBJ2-3; D might be TRBD1 (6 bases). The CDR3 is 16 amino acids. Trimming cost V 2 bases and J 4 bases, with 16 bases left between them. Germline values: CDR1 MNHEY, CDR2 SMNVEV (reference sequence). CDR3 amino acids: CASSLGLDSRPDTQYF. The CDR3 nucleotides are TGTGCCAGCAGTTTAGGTCTGGACAGCCGCCCAGATACGCAGTATTTT.

The CDR3 DNA reads TGTGCCAGCAGCCTTCAGGGGAGCTCTGGAAACACCATATATTTT. Translation gives CASSLQGSSGNTIYF. This chain connects TRBV5-4 to TRBJ1-3, with D possibly TRBD1 on 6 matching bases. Germline V gene sequence: CDR1 SGHNT, CDR2 YYREEE (reference sequence). Trimming left V 4 bases short and J 0 bases short, with 11 bases between. This CDR3 is 15 amino acids long.

J is TRBJ1-1 and V is TRBV19; TRBD1 is a possible D gene (5 bases). Trimming stripped 3 bases from V and 1 base from J, with 12 bases between. This CDR3 has 15 amino acids. CDR1 LNHDA and CDR2 SQIVND come from the germline V gene (reference sequence). CDR3 in amino acids: CASSMVGGANTEAFF. CDR3 DNA: TGTGCCAGTAGTATGGTCGGCGGGGCGAACACTGAAGCTTTCTTT.

The sample holds one count of this clone. This chain connects TRBV7-9 to TRBJ2-3; 12 nucleotides agree with TRBD2. Germline CDR1 SEHNR, CDR2 FQNEAQ (reference sequence). Trimming cost V 3 bases and J 2 bases; bases outside gene matches: 3. The CDR3 covers 16 residues. CDR3 sequence: CASSFRLAGDTDTQYF. The CDR3 nucleotides read TGTGCCAGCAGCTTCCGACTAGCGGGGGACACAGATACGCAGTATTTT.